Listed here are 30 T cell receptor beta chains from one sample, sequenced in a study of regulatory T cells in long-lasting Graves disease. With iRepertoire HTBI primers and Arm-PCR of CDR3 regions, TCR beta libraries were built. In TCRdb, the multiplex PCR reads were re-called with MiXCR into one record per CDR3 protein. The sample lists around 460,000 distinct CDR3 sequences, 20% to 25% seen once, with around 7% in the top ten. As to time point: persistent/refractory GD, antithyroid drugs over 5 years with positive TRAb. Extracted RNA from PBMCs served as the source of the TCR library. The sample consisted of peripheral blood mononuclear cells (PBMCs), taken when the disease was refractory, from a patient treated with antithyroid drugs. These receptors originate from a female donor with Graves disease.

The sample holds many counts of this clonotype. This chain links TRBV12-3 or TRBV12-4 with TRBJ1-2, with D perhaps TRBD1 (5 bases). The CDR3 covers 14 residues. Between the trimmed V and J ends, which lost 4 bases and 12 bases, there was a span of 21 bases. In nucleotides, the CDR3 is TGTGCCAGCAGTTATAGAGTCGCCGGGGGAAAACACACCTTC. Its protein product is CASSYRVAGGKHTF.

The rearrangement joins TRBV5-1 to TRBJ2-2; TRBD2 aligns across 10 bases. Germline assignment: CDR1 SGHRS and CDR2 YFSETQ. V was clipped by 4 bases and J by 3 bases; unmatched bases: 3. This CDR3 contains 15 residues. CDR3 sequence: CASSATSGDTGELFF. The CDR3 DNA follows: TGCGCCAGCAGCGCTACTAGCGGGGACACCGGGGAGCTGTTTTTT.

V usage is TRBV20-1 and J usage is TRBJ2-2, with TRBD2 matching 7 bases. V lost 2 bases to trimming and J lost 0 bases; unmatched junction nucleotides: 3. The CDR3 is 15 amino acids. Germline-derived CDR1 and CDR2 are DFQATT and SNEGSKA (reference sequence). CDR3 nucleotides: TGCAGTGCTAGACGACTAGCTTCGAACACCGGGGAGCTGTTTTTT. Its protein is CSARRLASNTGELFF.

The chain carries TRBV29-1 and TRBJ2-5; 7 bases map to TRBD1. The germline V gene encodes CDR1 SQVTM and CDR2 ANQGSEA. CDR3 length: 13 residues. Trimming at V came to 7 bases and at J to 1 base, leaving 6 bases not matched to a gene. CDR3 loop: CSAVRDSQETQYF. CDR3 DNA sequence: TGCAGCGCTGTCAGGGACAGCCAAGAGACCCAGTACTTC.

Written as DNA, the CDR3 is TGCAGTGCCAAACCCTGGGCCGAAAACATTCAGTACTTC. Its protein is CSAKPWAENIQYF. The rearrangement links TRBV20-1 to TRBJ2-4; unclear D gene. The germline V and J ends were trimmed by 6 bases and 5 bases, with 14 bases remaining between them. The CDR3 has 13 residues. The V gene's germline CDR1 is DFQATT and CDR2 SNEGSKA (reference sequence).

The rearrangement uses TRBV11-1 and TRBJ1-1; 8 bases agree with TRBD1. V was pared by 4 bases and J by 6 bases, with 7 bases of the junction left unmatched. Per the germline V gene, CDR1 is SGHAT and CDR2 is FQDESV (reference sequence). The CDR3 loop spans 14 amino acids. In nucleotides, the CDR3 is TGTGCCAGCAGCTCCCAGGGGGCGATTGCTGAAGCTTTCTTT. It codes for CASSSQGAIAEAFF.

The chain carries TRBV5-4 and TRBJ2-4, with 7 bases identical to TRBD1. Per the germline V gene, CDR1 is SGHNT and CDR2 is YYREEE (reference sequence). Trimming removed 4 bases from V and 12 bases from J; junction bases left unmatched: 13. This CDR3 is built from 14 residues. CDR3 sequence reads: CASSTSSGTAPQYF. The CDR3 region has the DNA TGTGCCAGCAGCACCTCTTCCGGGACAGCGCCTCAGTACTTC.

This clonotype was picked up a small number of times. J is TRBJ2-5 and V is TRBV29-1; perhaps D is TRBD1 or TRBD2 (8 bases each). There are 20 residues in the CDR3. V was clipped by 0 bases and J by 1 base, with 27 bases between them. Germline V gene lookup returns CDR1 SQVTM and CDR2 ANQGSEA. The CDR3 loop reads CSVEDPKTGENGRVQETQYF. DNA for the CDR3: TGCAGCGTTGAAGATCCTAAGACAGGGGAGAACGGGAGGGTCCAAGAGACCCAGTACTTC.

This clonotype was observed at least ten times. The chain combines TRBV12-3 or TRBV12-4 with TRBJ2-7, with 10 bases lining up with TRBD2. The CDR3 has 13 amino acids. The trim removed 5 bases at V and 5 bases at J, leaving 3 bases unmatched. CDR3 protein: CASSRLAGDEQYF. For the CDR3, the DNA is TGTGCCAGCAGTCGACTAGCGGGTGACGAGCAGTACTTC.

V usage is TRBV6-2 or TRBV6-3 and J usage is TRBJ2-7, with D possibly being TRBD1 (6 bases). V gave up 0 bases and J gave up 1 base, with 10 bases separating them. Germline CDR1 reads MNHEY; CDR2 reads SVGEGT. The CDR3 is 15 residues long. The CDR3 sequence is CASSYSYRDSYEQYF. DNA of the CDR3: TGTGCCAGCAGTTACTCTTACAGGGATTCCTACGAGCAGTACTTC.

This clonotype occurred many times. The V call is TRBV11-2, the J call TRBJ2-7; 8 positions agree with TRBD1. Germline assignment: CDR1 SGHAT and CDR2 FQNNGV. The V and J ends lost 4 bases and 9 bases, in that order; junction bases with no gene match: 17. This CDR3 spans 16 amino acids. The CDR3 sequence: CASSSRFRQGNVVQYF. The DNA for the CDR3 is TGTGCCAGCAGCTCAAGGTTTCGACAGGGGAATGTGGTGCAGTACTTC.

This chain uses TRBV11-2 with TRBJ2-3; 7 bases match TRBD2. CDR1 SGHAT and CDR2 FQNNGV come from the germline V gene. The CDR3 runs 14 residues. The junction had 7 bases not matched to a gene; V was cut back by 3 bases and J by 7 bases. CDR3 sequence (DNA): TGTGCCAGCAGCTTGGGAGGGAGTGCGAATACGCAGTATTTT. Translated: CASSLGGSANTQYF.

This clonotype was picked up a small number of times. CDR3 nucleotide sequence: TGTGCCAGCAGTTACTCAACCCCGGGACAGGGGGAAACTAACTATGGCTACACCTTC. It encodes CASSYSTPGQGETNYGYTF. The chain links TRBV6-5 to TRBJ1-2; TRBD1 matches at 11 bases. J was trimmed by 0 bases and V by 0 bases; bases with no gene match: 9. This CDR3 comprises 19 residues. Germline V CDR1 and CDR2: MNHEY, SVGAGI.

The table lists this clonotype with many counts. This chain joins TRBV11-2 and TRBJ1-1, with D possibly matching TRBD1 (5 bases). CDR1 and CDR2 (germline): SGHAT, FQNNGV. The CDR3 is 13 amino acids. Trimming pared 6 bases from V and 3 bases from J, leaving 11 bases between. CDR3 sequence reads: CASRTAGDTEAFF. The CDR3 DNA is TGTGCCAGCAGGACAGCTGGTGACACTGAAGCTTTCTTT. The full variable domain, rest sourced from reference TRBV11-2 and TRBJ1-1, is EAGVAQSPRYKIIEKRQSVAFWCNPISGHATLYWYQQILGQGPKLLIQFQNNGVVDDSQLPKDRFSAERLKGVDSTLKIQPAKLEDSAVYLCASRTAGDTEAFFGQGTRLTVV.

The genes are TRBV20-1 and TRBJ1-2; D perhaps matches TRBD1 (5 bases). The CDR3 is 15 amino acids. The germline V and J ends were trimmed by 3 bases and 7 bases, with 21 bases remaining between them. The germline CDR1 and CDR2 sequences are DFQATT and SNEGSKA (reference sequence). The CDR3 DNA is TGCAGTGCTAGTTTTACTCCTGGGGGGGGGGGTGGCTACACCTTC. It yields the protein CSASFTPGGGGGYTF.

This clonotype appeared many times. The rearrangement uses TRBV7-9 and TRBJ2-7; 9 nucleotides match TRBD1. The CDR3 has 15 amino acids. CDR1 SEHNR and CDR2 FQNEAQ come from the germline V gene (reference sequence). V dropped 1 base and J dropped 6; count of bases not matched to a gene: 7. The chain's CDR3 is CASSLVGQGQSEQYF. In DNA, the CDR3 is TGTGCCAGCAGCTTAGTGGGACAGGGTCAAAGCGAGCAGTACTTC.

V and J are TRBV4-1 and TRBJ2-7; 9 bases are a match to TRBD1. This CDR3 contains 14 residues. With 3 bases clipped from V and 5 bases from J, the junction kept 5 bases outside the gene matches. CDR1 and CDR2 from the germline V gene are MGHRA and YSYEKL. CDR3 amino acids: CASSQGQGKNEQYF. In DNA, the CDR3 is TGCGCCAGCAGCCAGGGACAGGGAAAAAACGAGCAGTACTTC.

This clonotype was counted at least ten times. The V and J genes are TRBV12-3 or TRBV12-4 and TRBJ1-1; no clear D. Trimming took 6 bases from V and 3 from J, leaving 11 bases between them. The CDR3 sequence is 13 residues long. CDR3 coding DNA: TGTGCCAGCAGCGAGAACGACGACACTGAAGCTTTCTTT. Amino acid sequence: CASSENDDTEAFF.

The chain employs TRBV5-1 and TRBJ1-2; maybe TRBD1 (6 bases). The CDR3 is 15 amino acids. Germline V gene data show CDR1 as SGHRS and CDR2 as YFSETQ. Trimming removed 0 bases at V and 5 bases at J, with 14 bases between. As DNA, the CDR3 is TGCGCCAGCAGCTTGGCACAGGGCTTGAAGTATGGCTACACCTTC. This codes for CASSLAQGLKYGYTF.

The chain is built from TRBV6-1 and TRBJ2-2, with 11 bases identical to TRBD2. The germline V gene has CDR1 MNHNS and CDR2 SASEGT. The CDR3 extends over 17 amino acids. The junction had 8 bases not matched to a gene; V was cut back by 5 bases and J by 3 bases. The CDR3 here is CASSKGLAGGYTGELFF. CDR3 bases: TGTGCCAGCAGTAAGGGCCTAGCGGGAGGATACACCGGGGAGCTGTTTTTT.

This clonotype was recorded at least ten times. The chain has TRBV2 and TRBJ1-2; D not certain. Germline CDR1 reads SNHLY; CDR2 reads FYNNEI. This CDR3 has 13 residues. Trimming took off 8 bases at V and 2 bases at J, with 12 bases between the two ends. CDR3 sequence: CASGVSPNYGYTF. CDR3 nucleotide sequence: TGTGCCAGCGGGGTGTCACCAAACTATGGCTACACCTTC.

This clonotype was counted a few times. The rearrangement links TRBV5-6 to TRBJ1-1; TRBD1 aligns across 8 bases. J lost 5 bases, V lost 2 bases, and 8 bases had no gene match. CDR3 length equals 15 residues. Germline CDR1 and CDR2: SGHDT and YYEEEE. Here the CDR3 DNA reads TGTGCCAGCAGCTTTTGGACAGGGAGATGGACTGAAGCTTTCTTT. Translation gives CASSFWTGRWTEAFF.

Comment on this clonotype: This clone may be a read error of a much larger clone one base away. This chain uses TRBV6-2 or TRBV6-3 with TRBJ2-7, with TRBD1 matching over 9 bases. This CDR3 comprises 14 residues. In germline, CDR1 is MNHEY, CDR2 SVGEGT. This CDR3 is CACSYGDRVYEQYF. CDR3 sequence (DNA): TGTGCCTGCAGTTACGGGGACAGGGTCTACGAGCAGTACTTC.

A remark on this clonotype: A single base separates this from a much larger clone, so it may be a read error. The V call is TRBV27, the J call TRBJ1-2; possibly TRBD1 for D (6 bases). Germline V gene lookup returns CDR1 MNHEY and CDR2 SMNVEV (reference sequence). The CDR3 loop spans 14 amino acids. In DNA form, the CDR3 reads TGTGCCAGCCGACGGACAGCAGAAATCTATGGCTGCACCTTC. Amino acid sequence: CASRRTAEIYGCTF.

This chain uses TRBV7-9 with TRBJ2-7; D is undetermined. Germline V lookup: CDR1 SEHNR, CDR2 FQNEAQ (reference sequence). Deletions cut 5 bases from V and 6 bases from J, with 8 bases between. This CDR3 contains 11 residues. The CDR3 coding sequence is TGTGCCAGCAGCCCCCAGGTCGAGCAGTACTTC. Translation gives CASSPQVEQYF.

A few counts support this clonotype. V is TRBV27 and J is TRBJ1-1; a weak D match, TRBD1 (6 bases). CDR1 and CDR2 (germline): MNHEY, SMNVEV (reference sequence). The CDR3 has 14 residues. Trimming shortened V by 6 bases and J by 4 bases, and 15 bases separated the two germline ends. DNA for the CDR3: TGTGCCAGCAGGGAGACAGGAGCGGGCACTGAAGCTTTCTTT. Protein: CASRETGAGTEAFF.

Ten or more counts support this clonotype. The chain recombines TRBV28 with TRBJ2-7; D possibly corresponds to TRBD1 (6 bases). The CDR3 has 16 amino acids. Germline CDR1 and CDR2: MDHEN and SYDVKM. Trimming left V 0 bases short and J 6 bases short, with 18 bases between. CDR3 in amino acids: CASSLWVGQLSAEQYF. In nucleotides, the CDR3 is TGTGCCAGCAGTTTATGGGTGGGACAACTCTCCGCCGAGCAGTACTTC.

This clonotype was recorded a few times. This CDR3 is CASSPGPLVTYEQYF. The DNA of the CDR3 is TGTGCCAGCAGCCCCGGGCCCCTCGTGACCTACGAGCAGTACTTC. V usage is TRBV28 and J usage is TRBJ2-7; the D is unclear. The CDR3 runs 15 residues. The germline CDR1 and CDR2 sequences are MDHEN and SYDVKM. V was cut by 6 bases and J by 2 bases, with 17 bases left in between. Supplemented by reference TRBV28 and TRBJ2-7, the full variable domain reads DVKVTQSSRYLVKRTGEKVFLECVQDMDHENMFWYRQDPGLGLRLIYFSYDVKMKEKGDIPEGYSVSREKKERFSLILESASTNQTSMYLCASSPGPLVTYEQYFGPGTRLTVT.

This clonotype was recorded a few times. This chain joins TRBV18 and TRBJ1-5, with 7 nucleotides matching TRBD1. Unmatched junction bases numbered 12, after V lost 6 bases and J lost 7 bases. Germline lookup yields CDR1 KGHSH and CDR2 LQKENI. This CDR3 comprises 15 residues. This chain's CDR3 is CASSFTGALGQPQHF. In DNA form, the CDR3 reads TGTGCCAGCTCTTTCACAGGGGCCCTTGGGCAGCCCCAGCATTTT.

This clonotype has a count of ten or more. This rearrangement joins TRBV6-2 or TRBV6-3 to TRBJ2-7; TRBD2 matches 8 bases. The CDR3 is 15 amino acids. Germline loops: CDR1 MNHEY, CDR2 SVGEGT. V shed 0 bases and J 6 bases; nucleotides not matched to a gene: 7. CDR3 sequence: CASSYSGWTSSEQYF. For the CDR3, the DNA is TGTGCCAGCAGTTACTCAGGTTGGACTAGCTCCGAGCAGTACTTC.